The 29 T cell receptor beta chains in this list originate from one sample, sequenced in a study of T cell repertoires in cytomegalovirus infection. One entry per CDR3 protein, called by TCRdb with MiXCR from the reads. The sample consists of 700,000 to 900,000 distinct CDR3 sequences, about 27% of them appearing once. These TCRs are of unknown antigen specificity. Sequences were derived from cultured CD8+ T cells from PBMCs, sampled from culture after CMV antigen stimulation. The receptors stem from a human donor in good health (CMV status not recorded). Some clones in this sample may be carry-over from other donors' samples.

Judged by abundance, this clonotype is medium-sized. This rearrangement joins TRBV7-2 to TRBJ2-3; D remains unclear. Germline V lookup: CDR1 SGHTA, CDR2 FQGNSA. The CDR3 length is 14 residues. The V end lost 8 bases, the J end lost 2 bases, and 14 bases lay between the germline ends. The chain's CDR3 is CASGLGGFTDTQYF. CDR3 coding DNA: TGTGCCAGCGGGCTGGGCGGATTCACAGATACGCAGTATTTT.

J is TRBJ2-1 and V is TRBV28, with no clear D. The V gene's germline CDR1 is MDHEN and CDR2 SYDVKM. Between the trimmed V and J ends, which lost 2 bases and 6 bases, there was a span of 11 bases. The CDR3 runs to 14 residues. The CDR3 DNA reads as TGTGCCAGCAGTTTACCCTCACCTACCAATGAGCAGTTCTTC. Translating it yields CASSLPSPTNEQFF.

The sample holds many counts of this clonotype. This chain connects TRBV7-2 to TRBJ1-5; D possibly corresponds to TRBD1 (5 bases). CDR1 and CDR2 (germline): SGHTA, FQGNSA. V shed 5 bases and J shed 7 bases, with 15 bases lying between them. CDR3 length: 14 residues. As DNA, the CDR3 is TGTGCCAGCAGCGGAGACAGAAGTGACCAGCCCCAGCATTTT. Its translation: CASSGDRSDQPQHF.

This clonotype appeared a few times. The V call is TRBV6-6, the J call TRBJ2-7; possible D gene TRBD2, 5 bases. Trimming took 5 bases from V and 3 from J, leaving 14 bases between them. In germline, CDR1 is MNHNY, CDR2 SVGAGI (reference sequence). The CDR3 runs 14 residues. This CDR3 is CASSEGAWDYEQYF. The CDR3 bases are TGTGCCAGCAGTGAGGGCGCCTGGGACTACGAGCAGTACTTC.

This clonotype was seen only a few times. V usage is TRBV27 and J usage is TRBJ2-7; D gene unclear. Trimming pared 4 bases from V and 3 bases from J, leaving 10 bases between. CDR1 is MNHEY, CDR2 SMNVEV, per germline (reference sequence). The CDR3 is 13 amino acids. The DNA of the CDR3 is TGTGCCAGCAGTTCCGCCCCAGGCTACGAGCAGTACGTC. This translates into CASSSAPGYEQYV.

This clonotype has just a few counts. The rearrangement uses TRBV12-3 or TRBV12-4 and TRBJ1-2; 10 positions match TRBD1. After removal of 8 bases from V and 6 bases from J, the junction contained 9 bases not matched to a gene. The CDR3 loop spans 14 amino acids. Here the CDR3 DNA reads TGTGCCAGCGCTCCCGGGACAGGGGTAAATGGCTACACCTTC. Amino acids: CASAPGTGVNGYTF.

This clonotype was counted only a few times. This rearrangement joins TRBV4-1 to TRBJ2-5; D tentatively fits TRBD1 or TRBD2 (5 bases each). This CDR3 spans 16 amino acids. Germline values: CDR1 MGHRA, CDR2 YSYEKL. Trimming removed 1 base at V and 9 bases at J, with 21 bases between. The chain's CDR3 is CASSQVRSGANEAQYF. In nucleotides, the CDR3 is TGCGCCAGCAGCCAAGTGAGGTCCGGGGCTAATGAGGCCCAGTACTTC.

V usage is TRBV6-5 and J usage is TRBJ2-2; 7 bases match TRBD2. After removal of 6 bases from V and 6 bases from J, the junction contained 13 bases not matched to a gene. Germline assignment: CDR1 MNHEY and CDR2 SVGAGI. The length of the CDR3 is 16 residues. The CDR3 sequence is CASRGSTSGGSGELFF. As DNA, the CDR3 is TGTGCCAGCAGGGGCTCTACTTCGGGGGGATCCGGGGAGCTGTTTTTT.

At least ten counts were recorded for this clonotype. The chain is built from TRBV7-6 and TRBJ2-1, with TRBD2 matching 9 bases. V was clipped by 5 bases and J by 5 bases; unmatched bases: 10. CDR1 and CDR2 from the germline V gene are SGHVS and FNYEAQ. The CDR3 length is 16 residues. CDR3 protein: CASSPFLSGGDNEQFF. In DNA, the CDR3 is TGTGCCAGCAGCCCCTTCCTTAGCGGGGGTGACAATGAGCAGTTCTTC.

The chain couples TRBV19 to TRBJ2-7; tentative D call: TRBD1 (6 bases). V was clipped by 5 bases and J by 5 bases, with 13 bases between them. Per the germline V gene, CDR1 is LNHDA and CDR2 is SQIVND (reference sequence). CDR3 length: 13 residues. The CDR3 region has the DNA TGTGCCAGTAGTCCAATACAGGGCCACGAGCAGTACTTC. Its translation: CASSPIQGHEQYF.

The gene calls are TRBV27 and TRBJ1-1, with D maybe TRBD1 (5 bases). This CDR3 is 14 amino acids long. V gave up 8 bases and J gave up 2 bases, with 15 bases separating them. The germline V gene has CDR1 MNHEY and CDR2 SMNVEV (reference sequence). The CDR3 DNA sequence: TGTGCCAGCGCCGTCGGGGCGCCCAACACTGAAGCTTTCTTT. Its translation is CASAVGAPNTEAFF.

The CDR3 protein is CSARGGSSDQPQHF. The CDR3 DNA is TGCAGTGCTAGGGGAGGCAGTAGCGACCAGCCCCAGCATTTT. This chain uses TRBV20-1 with TRBJ1-5; D remains unclear. V was trimmed by 3 bases and J by 7 bases, leaving 16 bases between them. The CDR3 has 14 amino acids. Germline V CDR1 and CDR2: DFQATT, SNEGSKA (reference sequence).

This clonotype was detected only a few times. DNA of the CDR3: TGCGCCAGCAGCTGGGACTCGGAATACGAGCAGTACTTC. Residues: CASSWDSEYEQYF. The V gene is TRBV5-1, the J gene TRBJ2-7; a weak D match, TRBD2 (6 bases). The CDR3 covers 13 residues. From germline, CDR1 is SGHRS and CDR2 YFSETQ. Deletions cut 3 bases from V and 4 bases from J, with 11 bases between. Full variable domain (outside the CDR3, taken from reference TRBV5-1 and TRBJ2-7): KAGVTQTPRYLIKTRGQQVTLSCSPISGHRSVSWYQQTPGQGLQFLFEYFSETQRNKGNFPGRFSGRQFSNSRSEMNVSTLELGDSALYLCASSWDSEYEQYFGPGTRLTVT.

The V call is TRBV7-9, the J call TRBJ1-5; D may be TRBD1 (5 bases). The germline gives CDR1 SEHNR, CDR2 FQNEAQ (reference sequence). With 3 bases removed from V and 3 bases from J, the gap between germline ends came to 12 bases. The CDR3 loop spans 15 amino acids. The CDR3 coding sequence is TGTGCCAGCAGCTTCGGGCAGGGAATCAATCAGCCCCAGCATTTT. Its protein is CASSFGQGINQPQHF.

V gene TRBV25-1 combines with J gene TRBJ1-4; TRBD1 matches 8 bases. The CDR3 extends over 15 amino acids. Per germline, CDR1 MGHDK and CDR2 SYGVNS. The J segment lost 1 base and the V segment lost 2 bases, leaving 0 bases of the junction unmatched. CDR3 sequence: CASSEGQGTNEKLFF. DNA of the CDR3: TGTGCCAGCAGTGAAGGACAGGGAACTAATGAAAAACTGTTTTTT.

This clonotype appeared a few times. The genes are TRBV27 and TRBJ2-1; D may be TRBD2 (5 bases). This CDR3 region has 13 residues. Trimming removed 7 bases from V and 6 bases from J, with 13 bases in between. From germline, CDR1 is MNHEY and CDR2 SMNVEV (reference sequence). This chain's CDR3 is CASKVSGINEQFF. In nucleotides, the CDR3 is TGTGCCAGCAAAGTATCCGGGATCAATGAGCAGTTCTTC.

This clonotype has a handful of counts. This chain links TRBV7-2 with TRBJ2-7; unclear D gene. Germline assignment: CDR1 SGHTA and CDR2 FQGNSA. V gave up 5 bases and J gave up 2 bases, with 22 bases separating them. The CDR3 sequence is 17 residues long. In DNA, the CDR3 is TGTGCCAGCAGCACCACGACCAGGCAGGTCCTCCCCTACGAGCAGTACTTC. Its protein product is CASSTTTRQVLPYEQYF. Supplemented by reference TRBV7-2 and TRBJ2-7, the full variable domain reads GAGVSQSPSNKVTEKGKDVELRCDPISGHTALYWYRQSLGQGLEFLIYFQGNSAPDKSGLPSDRFSAERTGGSVSTLTIQRTQQEDSAVYLCASSTTTRQVLPYEQYFGPGTRLTVT.

The chain carries TRBV6-2 or TRBV6-3 and TRBJ2-7, with 8 bases identical to TRBD1. This CDR3 contains 14 residues. Losses at the gene ends were 7 bases for V and 6 bases for J; bases not matched to a gene: 11. The germline gives CDR1 MNHEY, CDR2 SVGEGT. The DNA of the CDR3 is TGTGCCAGCACCTGGGACAGGTTCGGTGGCGAGCAGTACGTC. It codes for CASTWDRFGGEQYV.

This chain links TRBV27 with TRBJ2-5; D unclear. Looked up from germline, CDR1 is MNHEY and CDR2 is SMNVEV (reference sequence). V was trimmed by 7 bases and J by 4 bases, leaving 13 bases between them. The CDR3 has 13 residues. The CDR3 DNA reads TGTGCCAGCAATCCTACGGGCGGAGAGACCCAGTACTTC. Residues: CASNPTGGETQYF.

Here the CDR3 DNA reads TGTGCCTGGAGTGTAAATACAGGGAATCTTCCTAACTATGGCTACACCTTC. It is translated as CAWSVNTGNLPNYGYTF. The chain has TRBV30 and TRBJ1-2; a weak D match, TRBD1 (6 bases). Germline V gives CDR1 GTSNPN, CDR2 SVGIG (reference sequence). The V gene lost 0 bases and the J gene lost 0 bases, with 17 bases spanning the gap. This CDR3 region has 17 residues.

This clonotype showed up many times. The V and J genes are TRBV7-6 and TRBJ2-1; either TRBD1 or TRBD2 may supply D (5 bases each). Per germline, CDR1 SGHVS and CDR2 FNYEAQ. The CDR3 is 15 amino acids. The V end lost 5 bases, the J end lost 3 bases, and 14 bases lay between the germline ends. In nucleotides, the CDR3 is TGTGCCAGCAGCCCAGGGTTGGGGGTCTACAATGAGCAGTTCTTC. Amino acids: CASSPGLGVYNEQFF.

The chain carries TRBV28 and TRBJ2-3; weak D call: TRBD1 (6 bases). The CDR3 covers 16 residues. Germline V gives CDR1 MDHEN, CDR2 SYDVKM. Trimming left V 8 bases short and J 1 base short, with 19 bases between. The CDR3 nucleotides are TGTGCCAGCGTCCGAGGTGGGGGCTGGCGCACAGATACGCAGTATTTT. It specifies CASVRGGGWRTDTQYF.

V and J are TRBV27 and TRBJ2-7; 7 bases align to TRBD1. The V segment lost 8 bases and the J segment 0 bases; nucleotides outside the gene matches: 4. The CDR3 contains 13 residues. The germline CDR1 and CDR2 sequences are MNHEY and SMNVEV (reference sequence). Here the CDR3 reads CASGQGVSYEQYF. The CDR3 DNA is TGTGCCAGCGGCCAGGGGGTCTCCTACGAGCAGTACTTC.

This clonotype was picked up a small number of times. The chain has TRBV10-3 and TRBJ2-3; TRBD2 aligns across 12 bases. V gave up 4 bases and J gave up 1 base; unmatched junction bases: 0. The CDR3 covers 15 residues. Germline values: CDR1 ENHRY, CDR2 SYGVKD. As DNA, the CDR3 is TGTGCCATCAGTGGACTAGCGGGGGGCACAGATACGCAGTATTTT. Protein product: CAISGLAGGTDTQYF.

The rearrangement joins TRBV27 to TRBJ2-1, with D maybe TRBD1 (5 bases). CDR1 and CDR2 (germline): MNHEY, SMNVEV (reference sequence). The CDR3 has 16 amino acids. V shed 6 bases and J shed 0 bases, with 15 bases lying between them. The CDR3 spells CASRRAGFSSYNEQFF. As DNA, the CDR3 is TGTGCCAGCAGGCGAGCAGGGTTTTCCTCCTACAATGAGCAGTTCTTC.

This chain uses TRBV4-1 with TRBJ2-7, with D possibly TRBD2 on 5 matching bases. V was shortened by 0 bases and J by 3 bases, with 12 bases between the two germline ends. In germline, CDR1 is MGHRA, CDR2 YSYEKL. This CDR3 region has 15 residues. The CDR3 DNA reads TGCGCCAGCAGCCAAGATCGAGGGTCGCGCTACGAGCAGTACTTC. Encoded protein: CASSQDRGSRYEQYF.

This clonotype was observed a handful of times. This sequence joins TRBV2 and TRBJ1-2; D is ambiguous. The CDR3 length is 10 residues. Germline CDR1 and CDR2: SNHLY and FYNNEI. V was clipped by 8 bases and J by 4 bases, with 5 bases between them. CDR3 in DNA: TGTGCCAGCGAGACCTATGGCTACACCTTC. Residues: CASETYGYTF. Filled out from reference TRBV2 and TRBJ1-2, the complete variable domain reads EPEVTQTPSHQVTQMGQEVILRCVPISNHLYFYWYRQILGQKVEFLVSFYNNEISEKSEIFDDQFSVERPDGSNFTLKIRSTKLEDSAMYFCASETYGYTFGSGTRLTVV.

This clonotype was seen more than once but under ten times. This chain uses TRBV7-9 with TRBJ2-2, with a weak D call TRBD1 (6 bases). V was shortened by 7 bases and J by 6 bases, with 21 bases between the two germline ends. CDR1 and CDR2 (germline): SEHNR, FQNEAQ (reference sequence). This CDR3 is 16 amino acids long. Here the CDR3 reads CASNYRVTPGSGELFF. The DNA for the CDR3 is TGTGCCAGCAATTACAGGGTGACCCCGGGATCCGGGGAGCTGTTTTTT.

The chain uses TRBV5-4 and TRBJ2-2; 7 nucleotides match TRBD1. This CDR3 is built from 18 residues. The germline V gene has CDR1 SGHNT and CDR2 YYREEE (reference sequence). Trimming cost V 5 bases and J 3 bases; bases outside gene matches: 16. CDR3 nucleotides: TGTGCCAGCAGAGTTATGACGGACAGGCAATTCGACACCGGGGAGCTGTTTTTT. Translation: CASRVMTDRQFDTGELFF.